The next 32 T cell receptor beta chains were all read from a single sample in a study of T cell responses to AZD1222 COVID-19 vaccine. Sequenced by immunoSEQ multiplex PCR; TCRdb stores in-frame clones only, minus some. The data show 110,000 or so clones, around 90% seen once. The sequences come from peripheral blood, collected 28 days after the second dose of the MenACWY control vaccine. These receptors originate from an adult who received the MenACWY meningococcal vaccine as a control.

The chain links TRBV28 to TRBJ2-4, with D possibly TRBD1 on 6 matching bases. The germline V and J ends were trimmed by 5 bases and 0 bases, with 14 bases remaining between them. The germline V gene encodes CDR1 MDHEN and CDR2 SYDVKM. CDR3 length: 16 amino acids. The CDR3 spells CASSNHRVGAKNIQYF. The CDR3 coding sequence is TGTGCCAGCAGTAACCACAGGGTAGGAGCCAAAAACATTCAGTACTTC. The entire variable domain, with the rest obtained from reference TRBV28 and TRBJ2-4, is as follows: DVKVTQSSRYLVKRTGEKVFLECVQDMDHENMFWYRQDPGLGLRLIYFSYDVKMKEKGDIPEGYSVSREKKERFSLILESASTNQTSMYLCASSNHRVGAKNIQYFGAGTRLSVL.

Only one count was recorded for this clone. This rearrangement joins TRBV11-2 to TRBJ2-5; 11 bases map to TRBD1. Germline V gene lookup returns CDR1 SGHAT and CDR2 FQNNGV. With V trimmed by 5 bases and J by 4 bases, 6 bases remained unmatched. This CDR3 is 15 amino acids long. The CDR3 reads CASSTGTGGRETQYF. CDR3 nucleotide sequence: TGTGCCAGCAGCACCGGGACAGGGGGAAGAGAGACCCAGTACTTC.

The CDR3 DNA follows: TGTGCCAGCAGCTTAGATCCCGGGCGGGAGGCCGGGGAGCTGTTTTTT. It codes for CASSLDPGREAGELFF. J is TRBJ2-2 and V is TRBV13; 8 bases are shared with TRBD2. This CDR3 is built from 16 residues. J was trimmed by 6 bases and V by 1 base; bases with no gene match: 7. Germline V gives CDR1 PRHDT, CDR2 FYEKMQ (reference sequence).

The chain combines TRBV6-5 with TRBJ1-2, with a weak D call TRBD1 (6 bases). Deletions cut 0 bases from V and 6 bases from J, with 11 bases between. The CDR3 has 14 amino acids. Germline V gene lookup returns CDR1 MNHEY and CDR2 SVGAGI. The CDR3 DNA follows: TGTGCCAGCAGTTACTCTGCAGGGGTTGATGGCTACACCTTC. Translated, it gives CASSYSAGVDGYTF.

This chain connects TRBV27 to TRBJ2-1; D gene unclear. The V gene's germline CDR1 is MNHEY and CDR2 SMNVEV (reference sequence). The CDR3 covers 15 residues. V lost 6 bases and J 1 base, leaving 13 bases between the germline ends. CDR3 bases: TGTGCCAGCAGCATAGAATTTGGGTCCTACAATGAGCAGTTCTTC. Translating it yields CASSIEFGSYNEQFF.

The chain recombines TRBV15 with TRBJ2-3; D is perhaps TRBD2 (7 bases). The V and J ends lost 9 bases and 0 bases respectively, with 16 bases between them. Germline CDR1 is LNHNV and CDR2 is YYDKDF (reference sequence). The CDR3 has 15 amino acids. The DNA of the CDR3 is TGTGCCACGAAAAGGGGGGGTACTAGCACAGATACGCAGTATTTT. Its protein is CATKRGGTSTDTQYF.

This sequence joins TRBV19 and TRBJ2-1, with TRBD2 as a possible D gene (6 bases). V was shortened by 3 bases and J by 6 bases, with 15 bases between the two germline ends. The CDR3 length is 15 residues. CDR1 LNHDA and CDR2 SQIVND come from the germline V gene (reference sequence). Here the CDR3 reads CASSMGAGLVNEQFF. The CDR3 nucleotides are TGTGCCAGTAGTATGGGTGCGGGGCTCGTCAATGAGCAGTTCTTC. The full variable domain, completed using reference TRBV19 and TRBJ2-1, is DGGITQSPKYLFRKEGQNVTLSCEQNLNHDAMYWYRQDPGQGLRLIYYSQIVNDFQKGDIAEGYSVSREKKESFPLTVTSAQKNPTAFYLCASSMGAGLVNEQFFGPGTRLTVL.

V is TRBV7-9 and J is TRBJ1-4; possible D gene TRBD1, 6 bases. V lost 0 bases, J lost 7 bases, and 12 bases lay in between. The CDR3 runs 15 residues. Germline loops: CDR1 SEHNR, CDR2 FQNEAQ (reference sequence). CDR3 sequence reads: CASSLATTGGEKLFF. The CDR3 DNA is TGTGCCAGCAGCTTAGCGACGACAGGAGGTGAAAAACTGTTTTTT.

This chain links TRBV6-4 with TRBJ2-1; the D gene is possibly TRBD2 (6 bases). CDR1 is MRHNA and CDR2 is SNTAGT in the germline V gene. There are 14 residues in the CDR3. V lost 0 bases, J lost 10 bases, and 13 bases lay in between. The CDR3 region is CASSDSGEAREQFF. The CDR3 DNA reads as TGTGCCAGCAGTGACTCTGGGGAGGCCCGGGAGCAGTTCTTC.

This chain uses TRBV9 with TRBJ1-3; 7 nucleotides align to TRBD1. This CDR3 comprises 15 residues. CDR1 SGDLS and CDR2 YYNGEE come from the germline V gene. The V gene end was trimmed by 3 bases and the J gene end by 2 bases; junction bases not matched to a gene: 5. This chain's CDR3 is CASSEWDRAGNTIYF. In nucleotides, the CDR3 is TGTGCCAGCAGCGAGTGGGACAGAGCTGGAAACACCATATATTTT. Complete variable domain (other parts from reference TRBV9 and TRBJ1-3): DSGVTQTPKHLITATGQRVTLRCSPRSGDLSVYWYQQSLDQGLQFLIQYYNGEERAKGNILERFSAQQFPDLHSELNLSSLELGDSALYFCASSEWDRAGNTIYFGEGSWLTVV.

This chain joins TRBV30 and TRBJ1-3; maybe TRBD1 (5 bases). V was shortened by 4 bases and J by 0 bases, with 16 bases between the two germline ends. The CDR3 spans 16 residues. Germline CDR1 is GTSNPN and CDR2 is SVGIG (reference sequence). CDR3 loop: CAWTYTSGSSGNTIYF. The CDR3 bases are TGTGCCTGGACTTACACCTCAGGGAGCTCTGGAAACACCATATATTTT.

J is TRBJ1-2 and V is TRBV10-1, with 8 positions matching TRBD1. This CDR3 is built from 14 residues. The trim removed 3 bases at V and 5 bases at J, leaving 5 bases unmatched. Per germline, CDR1 WNHNN and CDR2 SYGVQD (reference sequence). The CDR3 DNA is TGCGCCAGCAGTGAAGCCGGGACAGGTTATGGCTACACCTTC. Amino acids: CASSEAGTGYGYTF.

V is TRBV28 and J is TRBJ1-2; D unresolved. The V end lost 3 bases, the J end lost 5 bases, and 16 bases lay between the germline ends. CDR3 length equals 15 residues. Germline CDR1 reads MDHEN; CDR2 reads SYDVKM. CDR3 region: CASSLINSRGYGYTF. The DNA of the CDR3 is TGTGCCAGCAGTTTGATCAATTCACGGGGTTATGGCTACACCTTC.

The gene calls are TRBV28 and TRBJ1-3; D is unresolved. Germline V gives CDR1 MDHEN, CDR2 SYDVKM. V lost 2 bases and J lost 2, with 10 bases in between. This CDR3 has 15 amino acids. The CDR3 sequence: CASSLMGKAGNTIYF. CDR3 coding DNA: TGTGCCAGCAGTTTAATGGGGAAAGCTGGAAACACCATATATTTT.

V gene TRBV11-2 combines with J gene TRBJ2-2; no clear D. Trimming left V 3 bases short and J 4 bases short, with 9 bases between. This CDR3 contains 14 residues. Germline V gives CDR1 SGHAT, CDR2 FQNNGV. The CDR3 region has the DNA TGTGCCAGCAGCTTGGCTTATGGCACCGGGGAGCTGTTTTTT. Translated, it gives CASSLAYGTGELFF. The variable domain in full, with the rest retrieved from reference TRBV11-2 and TRBJ2-2, is EAGVAQSPRYKIIEKRQSVAFWCNPISGHATLYWYQQILGQGPKLLIQFQNNGVVDDSQLPKDRFSAERLKGVDSTLKIQPAKLEDSAVYLCASSLAYGTGELFFGEGSRLTVL.

The rearrangement uses TRBV28 and TRBJ1-3; tentatively, D is TRBD1 (6 bases). CDR3 length: 15 residues. The germline CDR1 and CDR2 sequences are MDHEN and SYDVKM. The V end was cut by 3 bases, the J end by 2 bases, with 11 bases between. The CDR3 sequence is CASSFAGAAGNTIYF. Here the CDR3 DNA reads TGTGCCAGCAGTTTCGCGGGGGCCGCTGGAAACACCATATATTTT.

The chain has TRBV2 and TRBJ2-7; 8 nucleotides align to TRBD2. CDR3 size: 14 residues. Germline CDR1 and CDR2: SNHLY and FYNNEI. J was trimmed by 3 bases and V by 8 bases; bases with no gene match: 9. The CDR3 spells CASRPGGENYEQYF. CDR3 sequence (DNA): TGTGCCAGCCGGCCGGGAGGGGAGAACTACGAGCAGTACTTC.

The V call is TRBV28, the J call TRBJ1-5; D is possibly TRBD1 (5 bases). Germline V CDR1 and CDR2: MDHEN, SYDVKM. Trimming removed 3 bases from V and 12 bases from J, with 15 bases in between. CDR3 length equals 13 residues. CDR3 protein: CASSLSQRGYQHF. The CDR3 DNA follows: TGTGCCAGCAGTTTGTCCCAAAGGGGATACCAGCATTTT.

The V call is TRBV28, the J call TRBJ1-3, with D possibly being TRBD1 (6 bases). CDR1 MDHEN and CDR2 SYDVKM come from the germline V gene. V dropped 6 bases and J dropped 2 bases, with 8 bases sitting between them. The CDR3 is made up of 13 amino acids. CDR3 nucleotides: TGTGCCAGCAGCCGACAGGCTGGAAACACCATATATTTT. This gives the protein CASSRQAGNTIYF. Variable domain in full (rest from reference TRBV28 and TRBJ1-3): DVKVTQSSRYLVKRTGEKVFLECVQDMDHENMFWYRQDPGLGLRLIYFSYDVKMKEKGDIPEGYSVSREKKERFSLILESASTNQTSMYLCASSRQAGNTIYFGEGSWLTVV.

This rearrangement joins TRBV27 to TRBJ2-5; the D gene is possibly TRBD1 (5 bases). With 3 bases removed from V and 1 base from J, the gap between germline ends came to 12 bases. This CDR3 is built from 15 residues. CDR1 and CDR2 (germline): MNHEY, SMNVEV (reference sequence). The CDR3 DNA is TGTGCCAGCAGTTTCGGGCAGGGAATCCAAGAGACCCAGTACTTC. Protein: CASSFGQGIQETQYF.

The chain joins TRBV28 to TRBJ1-2; possibly TRBD1 for D (5 bases). Trimming removed 2 bases at V and 5 bases at J, with 15 bases between. The CDR3 extends over 15 amino acids. Germline CDR1 MDHEN, CDR2 SYDVKM. The DNA of the CDR3 is TGTGCCAGCAGTTTAAGGCCCCATGAGGGGTATGGCTACACCTTC. Translating gives CASSLRPHEGYGYTF.

The J gene is TRBJ2-3, the V gene TRBV11-2; TRBD2 is a possible D gene (6 bases). V was clipped by 5 bases and J by 6 bases, with 21 bases between them. This CDR3 contains 16 residues. Germline V gives CDR1 SGHAT, CDR2 FQNNGV. The CDR3 DNA reads as TGTGCCAGCAGCCCGGGGGTGCGTGCTGGACTGGATACGCAGTATTTT. Amino acids: CASSPGVRAGLDTQYF.

The chain carries TRBV5-5 and TRBJ2-2, with 7 bases matching TRBD1. The CDR3 has 16 amino acids. Per germline, CDR1 SGHKS and CDR2 YYEKEE (reference sequence). V lost 4 bases, J lost 2 bases, and 8 bases stayed unmatched. The DNA for the CDR3 is TGTGCCAGCAGCGGGTGGACAGGAAAAAACACCGGGGAGCTGTTTTTT. Protein: CASSGWTGKNTGELFF.

This clone turned up a few times. This chain uses TRBV5-4 with TRBJ2-7, with 9 bases identical to TRBD2. V was pared by 2 bases and J by 2 bases, with 5 bases of the junction left unmatched. The germline V gene has CDR1 SGHNT and CDR2 YYREEE (reference sequence). The CDR3 totals 15 residues. The DNA of the CDR3 is TGTGCCAGCAGCTTACGTAGCGGGAGTGCCTACGAGCAGTACTTC. Protein sequence: CASSLRSGSAYEQYF.

CDR3 bases: TGCGCCAGCAGCCAGGGTAGCGGGGGATACGAGCAGTTCTTC. Its translation is CASSQGSGGYEQFF. V usage is TRBV4-1 and J usage is TRBJ2-1; 9 bases fit TRBD2. Germline CDR1 MGHRA, CDR2 YSYEKL. Germline trimming cut 3 bases from V and 10 bases from J; bases unmatched to any gene: 7. The CDR3 loop spans 14 amino acids.

The rearrangement uses TRBV6-5 and TRBJ1-2, with TRBD1 matching 9 bases. The CDR3 contains 14 residues. V shed 6 bases and J 4 bases; nucleotides not matched to a gene: 6. In germline, CDR1 is MNHEY, CDR2 SVGAGI. The CDR3 DNA sequence: TGTGCCAGCAGAAAGGACAGGGGCCCCTATGGCTACACCTTC. It specifies CASRKDRGPYGYTF.

This rearrangement joins TRBV7-9 to TRBJ2-1; 8 positions agree with TRBD1. V dropped 1 base and J dropped 3; count of bases not matched to a gene: 2. Per germline, CDR1 SEHNR and CDR2 FQNEAQ (reference sequence). CDR3 length equals 15 residues. CDR3 residues: CASSLGDRIYNEQFF. The CDR3 DNA follows: TGTGCCAGCAGCTTAGGGGACAGGATCTACAATGAGCAGTTCTTC.

The V gene is TRBV29-1, the J gene TRBJ1-1; D remains ambiguous. There are 11 residues in the CDR3. V lost 1 base to trimming and J lost 0 bases, with 0 bases between them. CDR1 is SQVTM and CDR2 is ANQGSEA in the germline V gene. The CDR3 loop reads CSVEVNTEAFF. In DNA, the CDR3 is TGCAGCGTTGAAGTGAACACTGAAGCTTTCTTT.

This clone came up a few times. The rearrangement joins TRBV19 to TRBJ1-2, with D tentatively TRBD1 (5 bases). The CDR3 consists of 13 residues. V was trimmed by 9 bases and J by 8 bases, leaving 19 bases between them. CDR1 is LNHDA, CDR2 SQIVND, per germline (reference sequence). The CDR3 sequence: CASHEGRGDGYTF. The DNA for the CDR3 is TGTGCCAGCCACGAAGGGAGAGGGGACGGCTACACCTTC.

This clone occurred once. This chain uses TRBV28 with TRBJ1-1, with D unclear. This CDR3 is 15 amino acids long. Germline CDR1 reads MDHEN; CDR2 reads SYDVKM. The V gene lost 3 bases and the J gene lost 7 bases, with 18 bases spanning the gap. DNA of the CDR3: TGTGCCAGCAGTTTGTTGCCCACGAGACCGCTTGAAGCTTTCTTT. Its protein product is CASSLLPTRPLEAFF.

J is TRBJ1-6 and V is TRBV6-1, with D uncertain. The CDR3 spans 16 residues. Germline V lookup: CDR1 MNHNS, CDR2 SASEGT. V dropped 1 base and J dropped 6 bases, with 13 bases sitting between them. The CDR3 bases are TGTGCCAGCAGTGAAGGTTTCAGGACCCGTAATTCACCCCTCCACTTT. Protein product: CASSEGFRTRNSPLHF.

This clone was counted between two and nine times. The chain uses TRBV24-1 and TRBJ2-3, with 8 bases lining up with TRBD1. Losses at the gene ends were 4 bases for V and 1 base for J; bases not matched to a gene: 9. This CDR3 region has 17 residues. Germline V gives CDR1 KGHDR, CDR2 SFDVKD. The chain's CDR3 is CATSELGQGIGTDTQYF. The CDR3, as DNA: TGTGCCACCAGTGAGCTTGGACAGGGCATCGGCACAGATACGCAGTATTTT.